The entry that follows covers one T cell receptor (beta chain) sequence. The V gene end was trimmed by 2 bases and the J gene end by 5 bases; junction bases not matched to a gene: 4. The CDR3 sequence is 14 residues long. Germline CDR1 SGHNT, CDR2 YENEEA. The data stem from a study of blood T cell repertoires in COVID-19. Under the authors' procedure: Scientists estimated how many nucleated cells there were by amplifying reference gene primers. The protocol was immunoSEQ multiplex PCR, while the TCRdb copy is restricted to in-frame clones and leaves out a portion. The V and J calls and clone size were taken over from that table, and D and trimming were inferred from the DNA. The sample lists some 300,000 clones, just under 90% occurring once.

The chain is built from TRBV11-3 and TRBJ2-5, with TRBD1 matching over 8 bases. Material for sequencing was peripheral blood. The receptor's source is a woman aged 25 to 39 with COVID-19, enrolled during active disease. CDR3 region: CASSLRQGMETQYF. The CDR3 nucleotides are TGTGCCAGCAGCTTACGACAGGGGATGGAGACCCAGTACTTC.